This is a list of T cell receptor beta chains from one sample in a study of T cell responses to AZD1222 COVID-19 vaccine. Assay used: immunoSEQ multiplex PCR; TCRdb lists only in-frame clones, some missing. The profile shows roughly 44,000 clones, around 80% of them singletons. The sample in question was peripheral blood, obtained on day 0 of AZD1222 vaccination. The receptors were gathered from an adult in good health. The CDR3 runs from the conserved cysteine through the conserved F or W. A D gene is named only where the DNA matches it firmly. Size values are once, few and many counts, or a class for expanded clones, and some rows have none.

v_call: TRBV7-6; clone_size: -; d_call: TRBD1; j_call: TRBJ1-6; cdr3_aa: CASSPGQPNSPLHF; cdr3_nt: TGTGCCAGCAGCCCGGGACAGCCTAATTCACCCCTCCACTTT
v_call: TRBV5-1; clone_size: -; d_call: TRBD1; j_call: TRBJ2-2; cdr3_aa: CASSLRQGSTGELFF; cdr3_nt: TGCGCCAGCAGCTTGAGACAGGGAAGCACCGGGGAGCTGTTTTTT
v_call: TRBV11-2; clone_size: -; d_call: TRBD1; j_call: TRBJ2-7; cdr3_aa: CASSLAGTGSYEQYF; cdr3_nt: TGTGCCAGCAGCTTAGCTGGGACAGGTTCCTACGAGCAGTACTTC
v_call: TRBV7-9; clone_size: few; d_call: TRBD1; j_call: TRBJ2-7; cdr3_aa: CASSQWDRGSEQYF; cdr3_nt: TGTGCCAGCAGCCAATGGGACAGAGGCAGCGAGCAGTACTTC
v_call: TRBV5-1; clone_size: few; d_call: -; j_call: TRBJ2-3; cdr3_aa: CASQDRTSTDTQYF; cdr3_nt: TGCGCCAGCCAGGACCGAACTAGCACAGATACGCAGTATTTT
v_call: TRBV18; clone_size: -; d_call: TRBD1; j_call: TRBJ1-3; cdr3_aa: CASSRWTGNSGNTIYF; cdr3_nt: TGTGCCAGCTCACGCTGGACAGGGAACTCTGGAAACACCATATATTTT
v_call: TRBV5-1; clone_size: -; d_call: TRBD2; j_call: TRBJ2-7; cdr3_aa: CASTPSGLYEQYF; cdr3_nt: TGCGCCAGCACCCCTAGCGGGCTCTACGAGCAGTACTTC
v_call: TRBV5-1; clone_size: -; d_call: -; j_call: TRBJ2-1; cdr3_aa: CASSLAANSYNEQFF; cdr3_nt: TGCGCCAGCAGCTTGGCGGCTAACTCCTACAATGAGCAGTTCTTC
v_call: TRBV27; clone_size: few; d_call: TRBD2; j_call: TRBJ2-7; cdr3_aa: CASKASGSREQYF; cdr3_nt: TGTGCCAGCAAGGCGAGCGGGAGCCGCGAGCAGTACTTC
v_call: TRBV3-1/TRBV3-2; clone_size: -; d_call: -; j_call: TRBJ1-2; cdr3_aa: CASSQVAQGLGYGYTF; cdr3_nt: TGTGCCAGCAGCCAAGTGGCCCAGGGGCTTGGGTATGGCTACACCTTC